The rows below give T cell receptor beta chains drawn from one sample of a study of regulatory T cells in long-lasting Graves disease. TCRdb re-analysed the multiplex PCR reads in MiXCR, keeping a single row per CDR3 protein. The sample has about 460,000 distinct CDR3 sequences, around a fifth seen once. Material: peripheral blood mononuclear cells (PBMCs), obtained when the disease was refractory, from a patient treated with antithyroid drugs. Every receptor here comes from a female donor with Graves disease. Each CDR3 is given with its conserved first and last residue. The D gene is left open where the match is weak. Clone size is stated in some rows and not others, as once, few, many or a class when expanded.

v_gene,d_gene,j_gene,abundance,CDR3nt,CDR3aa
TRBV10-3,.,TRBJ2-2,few,TGTGCCATCCCAGGGGCCGGGGAGCTGTTTTTT,CAIPGAGELFF
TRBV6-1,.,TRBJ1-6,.,TGTGCCAGCACCCGGGGGCAGGGGCATCGCGAGTCACCCCTCCACTTT,CASTRGQGHRESPLHF
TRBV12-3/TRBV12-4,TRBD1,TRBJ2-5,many,TGTGCCAGCAGTGGGGCCGGGACAGGGTTTGGGGAGACCCAGTACTTC,CASSGAGTGFGETQYF
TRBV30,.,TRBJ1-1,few,TGTGCATCCATGAACACTGAAGCTTTCTTT,CASMNTEAFF
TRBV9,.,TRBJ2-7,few,TGTGCCAGCAGCGTAGGGACTGGGAGCGAGCAGTACTTC,CASSVGTGSEQYF
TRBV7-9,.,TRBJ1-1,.,TGTGCCAGCAGCGCCAGACAGACTAGGAACACTGAAGCTTTCTTT,CASSARQTRNTEAFF
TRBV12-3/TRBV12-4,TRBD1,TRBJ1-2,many,TGTGCCAGCCCTGGGAGGACAGGGGGTTTTGGCTACACCTTC,CASPGRTGGFGYTF
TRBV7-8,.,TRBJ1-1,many,TGTGCCAGCAGCTTAACACCGGAGAACACTGAAGCTTTCTTT,CASSLTPENTEAFF
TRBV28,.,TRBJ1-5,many,TGTGCCAGCAGTAGAGGCAATCAGCCCCAGCATTTT,CASSRGNQPQHF
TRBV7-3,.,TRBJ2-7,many,TGTGCCAGCAGCTTAAATTCCGGCCTGGAGCAGTACTTC,CASSLNSGLEQYF
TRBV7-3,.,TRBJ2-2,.,TGTGCCAGCAGCTGGGGGGTAAACACCGGGGAGCTGTTTTTT,CASSWGVNTGELFF
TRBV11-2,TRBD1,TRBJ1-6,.,TGTGCCAGCAGCATCGTGGGGACAGGGATCTATAATTCATCCCTCCACTTT,CASSIVGTGIYNSSLHF
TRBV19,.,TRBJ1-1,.,TGTGCCAGTAGTATTGGGGCAGTGATCACTGAAGCTTTCTTT,CASSIGAVITEAFF
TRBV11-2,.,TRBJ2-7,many,TGTGCCAGCAGCACACTAGCTTCCTACGAGCAGTACTTC,CASSTLASYEQYF
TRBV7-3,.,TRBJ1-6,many,TGTGCCAGCAGTTTAGATGGTAATTCACCCCTCCACTTT,CASSLDGNSPLHF
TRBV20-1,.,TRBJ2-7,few,TGCAGTGCCGGGCAGGACGAGCAGTACTTC,CSAGQDEQYF
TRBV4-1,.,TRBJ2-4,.,TGCGCCAGCAGCCAACCTCGGGAAGGGACTCGACAAAACATTCAGTACTTC,CASSQPREGTRQNIQYF
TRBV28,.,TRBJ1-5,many,TGTGCCAGCAGCCCGAGATTGGGACAGCCCCAGCATTTT,CASSPRLGQPQHF
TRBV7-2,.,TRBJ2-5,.,TGTGCCAGCAGCTTATTTGGAGGGCGACAAGAGACCCAGTACTTC,CASSLFGGRQETQYF
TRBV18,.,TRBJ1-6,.,TGTGCCAGCTCATCCGGGACGGAGAATTCACCCCTCCGCTTT,CASSSGTENSPLRF
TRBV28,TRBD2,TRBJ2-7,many,TGTGCCAGCAGCGCGGGGGGGGCTTATCGGGGCGAGCAGTACTTC,CASSAGGAYRGEQYF